The TCR beta chain under discussion was sequenced for a study of T cell responses to AZD1222 COVID-19 vaccine. V gave up 8 bases and J gave up 7 bases, with 8 bases separating them. The germline V gene encodes CDR1 MNHEY and CDR2 SVGAGI. The CDR3 runs to 10 residues. Clones were sequenced by immunoSEQ multiplex PCR, and TCRdb holds only the in-frame ones, with some missing. The table records under 150,000 clones, roughly 90% of them present only once. The TCR originated in an adult in good health. Sequencing used peripheral blood, obtained on day 0 of MenACWY control vaccination. This chain joins TRBV6-5 and TRBJ1-2; D uncertain. CDR3 protein: CASVDGGYTF. The DNA of the CDR3 is TGTGCCAGCGTCGACGGTGGCTACACCTTC.